This T cell receptor beta chain was sequenced for a study of identical twins. It was template switching that added a universal primer site, and there were unique molecular identifiers on the cDNA. Each CDR3 protein gets one entry after TCRdb re-called the 5' RACE reads with MiXCR. This table holds 450,000 to 650,000 distinct CDR3 sequences, roughly 15% found once. Everyone who gave samples was a healthy Caucasian. Separately, the same data were catalogued under a study of yellow fever vaccine responses in identical twins.

What was sequenced was CD4+ T cells sorted from blood. This clonotype originated in a woman aged 18-35 years in good health.

CDR3 amino acids: CASSRPSTGNTIYF. The CDR3 DNA is TGTGCCAGCAGCCGGCCTAGCACTGGAAACACCATATATTTT. V is TRBV7-9 and J is TRBJ1-3; no reliable D call. The CDR3 contains 14 residues. Germline-derived CDR1 and CDR2 are SEHNR and FQNEAQ (reference sequence). Deletions cut 5 bases from V and 2 bases from J, with 10 bases between. Variable domain in full (rest from reference TRBV7-9 and TRBJ1-3): DTGVSQNPRHKITKRGQNVTFRCDPISEHNRLYWYRQTLGQGPEFLTYFQNEAQLEKSRLLSDRFSAERPKGSFSTLEIQRTEQGDSAMYLCASSRPSTGNTIYFGEGSWLTVV.